These T cell receptor beta chains were read from a single sample in a study of long-term antiretroviral therapy in people with HIV. Clones were sequenced by immunoSEQ multiplex PCR, and TCRdb holds only the in-frame ones, with some missing. The table lists over 20,000 clones, around 87% of them singletons. Sample: unsorted PBMCs, taken 1.9 years after starting antiretroviral therapy. The source is a young woman with HIV. Both conserved end residues are part of each CDR3. The order of the fields is V gene, clone size, J gene, D gene, CDR3 DNA, CDR3 protein. A D gene is named only where the DNA matches it firmly. The listing skips clone size in some rows; elsewhere it reads once, few, many or a size class.

V gene: TRBV4-1; clone size: -; J gene: TRBJ1-5; D gene: -; CDR3 DNA: TGCGCCAGCAGCCAAGACCGCAGGAGCAATCAGCCCCAGCATTTT; CDR3 protein: CASSQDRRSNQPQHF
V gene: TRBV10-2; clone size: once; J gene: TRBJ2-3; D gene: -; CDR3 DNA: TGCGCCAGCAGCCGGACAGACAGACCCACAGATACGCAGTATTTT; CDR3 protein: CASSRTDRPTDTQYF
V gene: TRBV29-1; clone size: -; J gene: TRBJ1-1; D gene: -; CDR3 DNA: TGCAGCGTTGAAGATCCAGATGGGGACGGCACTGAAGCTTTCTTT; CDR3 protein: CSVEDPDGDGTEAFF
V gene: TRBV7-9; clone size: -; J gene: TRBJ1-1; D gene: TRBD1; CDR3 DNA: TGTGCCAGCAGCTTCGACAGGGCTTGGACTGAAGCTTTCTTT; CDR3 protein: CASSFDRAWTEAFF
V gene: TRBV28; clone size: -; J gene: TRBJ1-4; D gene: -; CDR3 DNA: TGTGCCAGCGGATCCGGCGGTAATGAAAAACTGTTTTTT; CDR3 protein: CASGSGGNEKLFF
V gene: TRBV11-2; clone size: -; J gene: TRBJ1-1; D gene: -; CDR3 DNA: TGTGCCAGCAGCTACCTTTTAGAGGCTGAAGCTTTCTTT; CDR3 protein: CASSYLLEAEAFF
V gene: TRBV5-1; clone size: -; J gene: TRBJ2-5; D gene: -; CDR3 DNA: TGCGCCAGCAGCTTTCGACAGGACAAAGAGACCCAGTACTTC; CDR3 protein: CASSFRQDKETQYF
V gene: TRBV5-1; clone size: -; J gene: TRBJ2-7; D gene: TRBD2; CDR3 DNA: TGCGCCAGCAGCTTGGGAGCGGGGGGGACCTACGAGCAGTACTTC; CDR3 protein: CASSLGAGGTYEQYF
V gene: TRBV5-1; clone size: few; J gene: TRBJ1-5; D gene: TRBD1; CDR3 DNA: TGCGCCAGCAGCCCGGGACAGGGCAATCAGCCCCAGCATTTT; CDR3 protein: CASSPGQGNQPQHF
V gene: TRBV9; clone size: -; J gene: TRBJ2-7; D gene: -; CDR3 DNA: TGTGCCAGCAGCCCACGGAGCGGTCTAGGGGCCGAGCAGTACTTC; CDR3 protein: CASSPRSGLGAEQYF
V gene: TRBV4-1; clone size: -; J gene: TRBJ2-7; D gene: -; CDR3 DNA: TGCGCCAGCAGCCAAGTTGCGGGGCTAGAGTACTACGAGCAGTACTTC; CDR3 protein: CASSQVAGLEYYEQYF
V gene: TRBV5-1; clone size: -; J gene: TRBJ2-1; D gene: -; CDR3 DNA: TGCGCCAGCAGCTTGAGTTTTGCGGAGGCTTACAATGAGCAGTTCTTC; CDR3 protein: CASSLSFAEAYNEQFF
V gene: TRBV19; clone size: -; J gene: TRBJ1-2; D gene: -; CDR3 DNA: TGTGCCAGTAGTATGGGGTTTCAGGGTTCGACAGTCAACTATGGCTACACCTTC; CDR3 protein: CASSMGFQGSTVNYGYTF
V gene: TRBV14; clone size: once; J gene: TRBJ1-2; D gene: -; CDR3 DNA: TGTGCCAGCAGCCAAGCTTTGGGTCTTGACTATGGCTACACCTTC; CDR3 protein: CASSQALGLDYGYTF
V gene: TRBV12-5; clone size: -; J gene: TRBJ2-5; D gene: -; CDR3 DNA: TGTGCTAGTGGTTTGGGGGGACTCCGACAAGAGACCCAGTACTTC; CDR3 protein: CASGLGGLRQETQYF
V gene: TRBV29-1; clone size: -; J gene: TRBJ2-5; D gene: -; CDR3 DNA: TGCAGCGTTGTTGTTTTAGTTGCGGGGCGTACGGAGACCCAGTACTTC; CDR3 protein: CSVVVLVAGRTETQYF
V gene: TRBV12-5; clone size: -; J gene: TRBJ1-1; D gene: -; CDR3 DNA: TGTGCTAGTGGTTCGCAAGGGCCCACTGAAGCTTTCTTT; CDR3 protein: CASGSQGPTEAFF
V gene: TRBV5-4; clone size: -; J gene: TRBJ1-2; D gene: TRBD1; CDR3 DNA: TGTGCCAGCAGCTTATCCGGACAGGGTCATGGCTACACCTTC; CDR3 protein: CASSLSGQGHGYTF
V gene: TRBV6-1; clone size: -; J gene: TRBJ1-1; D gene: -; CDR3 DNA: TGTGCCAGCAGTATAACAGGGAGGGGAACTGAAGCTTTCTTT; CDR3 protein: CASSITGRGTEAFF
V gene: TRBV6-1; clone size: few; J gene: TRBJ2-7; D gene: TRBD2; CDR3 DNA: TGTGCCACCCATCGACTAGCGGGGGGTTCCTACGAGCAGTACTTC; CDR3 protein: CATHRLAGGSYEQYF
V gene: TRBV5-1; clone size: -; J gene: TRBJ1-2; D gene: TRBD1; CDR3 DNA: TGCGCCAGCAGCGCAGGGGGCGGGTATGGCTACACCTTC; CDR3 protein: CASSAGGGYGYTF
V gene: TRBV6-4; clone size: -; J gene: TRBJ1-2; D gene: -; CDR3 DNA: TGTGCCAGCAGTGACTCCACGGAGGGGTACGGCTACACCTTC; CDR3 protein: CASSDSTEGYGYTF
V gene: TRBV11-2; clone size: -; J gene: TRBJ1-1; D gene: -; CDR3 DNA: TGTGCCAGCAGCTTAGTTATAGGGCGCGGCACTGAAGCTTTCTTT; CDR3 protein: CASSLVIGRGTEAFF
V gene: TRBV29-1; clone size: -; J gene: TRBJ2-5; D gene: -; CDR3 DNA: TGCAGCGTTCTCAGGGGCGGAGAGACCCAGTACTTC; CDR3 protein: CSVLRGGETQYF
V gene: TRBV15; clone size: -; J gene: TRBJ1-5; D gene: -; CDR3 DNA: TGTGCCACCAGCAGAGGAGGTGACGGGCAGCCCCAGCATTTT; CDR3 protein: CATSRGGDGQPQHF
V gene: TRBV10-3; clone size: -; J gene: TRBJ1-6; D gene: -; CDR3 DNA: TGTGCCATCAGTGAGTCTTCTATGGGGCATAATTCACCCCTCCACTTT; CDR3 protein: CAISESSMGHNSPLHF
V gene: TRBV10-3; clone size: -; J gene: TRBJ1-2; D gene: -; CDR3 DNA: TGTGCCATCAAGGGGCGACAAGCTAACTATGGCTACACCTTC; CDR3 protein: CAIKGRQANYGYTF
V gene: TRBV13; clone size: -; J gene: TRBJ2-5; D gene: -; CDR3 DNA: TGTGCCAGCAGCTTTCGTACGGGGATAGAGACCCAGTACTTC; CDR3 protein: CASSFRTGIETQYF
V gene: TRBV6-1; clone size: -; J gene: TRBJ2-2; D gene: -; CDR3 DNA: TGTGCCAGCTGCCGGGACCCACTTACCGGGGAGCTGTTTTTT; CDR3 protein: CASCRDPLTGELFF
V gene: TRBV15; clone size: -; J gene: TRBJ1-5; D gene: TRBD1; CDR3 DNA: TGTGCCACCAGCAGCCGGACAGGGGAGGGTAGCAATCAGCCCCAGCATTTT; CDR3 protein: CATSSRTGEGSNQPQHF
V gene: TRBV5-1; clone size: -; J gene: TRBJ2-1; D gene: -; CDR3 DNA: TGCGCCAGCAGCTTGAAACAGCCGAGCTCCTACAATGAGCAGTTCTTC; CDR3 protein: CASSLKQPSSYNEQFF
V gene: TRBV7-3; clone size: -; J gene: TRBJ2-2; D gene: -; CDR3 DNA: TGTGCCAGCAGCTTAGGCAGCACCGGGGAGCTGTTTTTT; CDR3 protein: CASSLGSTGELFF
V gene: TRBV4-2; clone size: -; J gene: TRBJ2-5; D gene: -; CDR3 DNA: TGTGCCAGCAGCCAAGATACATCGAACGTAGAGACCCAGTACTTC; CDR3 protein: CASSQDTSNVETQYF
V gene: TRBV27; clone size: -; J gene: TRBJ1-2; D gene: -; CDR3 DNA: TGTGCCAGCAGTGCGGCCCCCCCGGGGAGGGTGTATGGCTACACCTTC; CDR3 protein: CASSAAPPGRVYGYTF
V gene: TRBV10-3; clone size: -; J gene: TRBJ2-2; D gene: TRBD1; CDR3 DNA: TGTGCCATCAGTGATGGGACAGGGAGCACCGGGGAGCTGTTTTTT; CDR3 protein: CAISDGTGSTGELFF
V gene: TRBV19; clone size: -; J gene: TRBJ2-2; D gene: -; CDR3 DNA: TGTGCCAGTAGTCCGCGCAGGGGAGGCGGGGAGCTGTTTTTT; CDR3 protein: CASSPRRGGGELFF
V gene: TRBV29-1; clone size: -; J gene: TRBJ2-1; D gene: -; CDR3 DNA: TGCAGCGTCCCATCCTTTAGGGGGGTCGATCGCGGGGTAAGTGAGCAGTTCTTC; CDR3 protein: CSVPSFRGVDRGVSEQFF
V gene: TRBV9; clone size: -; J gene: TRBJ2-2; D gene: -; CDR3 DNA: TGTGCCAGCAGCGTAGCTGCATCCGGGGAGCTGTTTTTT; CDR3 protein: CASSVAASGELFF
V gene: TRBV6-6; clone size: -; J gene: TRBJ2-1; D gene: -; CDR3 DNA: TGTGCCGGCGGAAGCTACAATGAGCAGTTCTTC; CDR3 protein: CAGGSYNEQFF
V gene: TRBV5-6; clone size: -; J gene: TRBJ2-1; D gene: -; CDR3 DNA: TGTGCCAGCAGCCCAAGAGGACAGTACAATGAGCAGTTCTTC; CDR3 protein: CASSPRGQYNEQFF
V gene: TRBV5-1; clone size: -; J gene: TRBJ2-2; D gene: TRBD1; CDR3 DNA: TGCGCCAGCAGCCGGGACAGTCCTAACACCGGGGAGCTGTTTTTT; CDR3 protein: CASSRDSPNTGELFF
V gene: TRBV7-9; clone size: -; J gene: TRBJ2-1; D gene: TRBD2; CDR3 DNA: TGTGCCAGCAGCCTCCATCAGTCAGGGGCGGGAGGGCAGTTCTTC; CDR3 protein: CASSLHQSGAGGQFF
V gene: TRBV6-1; clone size: -; J gene: TRBJ1-1; D gene: -; CDR3 DNA: TGTGCCAGCAGTGAAATGGCGATTACTGAAGCTTTCTTT; CDR3 protein: CASSEMAITEAFF
V gene: TRBV27; clone size: -; J gene: TRBJ2-2; D gene: -; CDR3 DNA: TGTGCCAGCAGTTTACCCCCATTTAGACAGGGAGGGACCGGGGAGCTGTTTTTT; CDR3 protein: CASSLPPFRQGGTGELFF
V gene: TRBV7-6; clone size: -; J gene: TRBJ1-2; D gene: -; CDR3 DNA: TGTGCCAGCAGCTTCACTATGAAGGATGGCTACACCTTC; CDR3 protein: CASSFTMKDGYTF
V gene: TRBV27; clone size: -; J gene: TRBJ2-3; D gene: -; CDR3 DNA: TGTGCCAGCAGGGGGGCAAGCACAGATACGCAGTATTTT; CDR3 protein: CASRGASTDTQYF
V gene: TRBV7-2; clone size: -; J gene: TRBJ2-1; D gene: TRBD2; CDR3 DNA: TGTGCCAGCAGCCCACCGGGACTAGGGAAATGGAATGAGCAGTTCTTC; CDR3 protein: CASSPPGLGKWNEQFF
V gene: TRBV30; clone size: -; J gene: TRBJ2-1; D gene: -; CDR3 DNA: TGTGCCTGGAGGGGGGGTATTGAGCAGTTCTTC; CDR3 protein: CAWRGGIEQFF
V gene: TRBV30; clone size: -; J gene: TRBJ2-1; D gene: TRBD2; CDR3 DNA: TGTGCCTGGAGCCGCGGCGGGGGGGATGAGCAGTTCTTC; CDR3 protein: CAWSRGGGDEQFF
V gene: TRBV14; clone size: -; J gene: TRBJ2-7; D gene: TRBD2; CDR3 DNA: TGTGCCAGCAGCCAAGAGGCTAGCGGAGGGTACGAGCAGTACTTC; CDR3 protein: CASSQEASGGYEQYF
V gene: TRBV13; clone size: once; J gene: TRBJ2-5; D gene: TRBD2; CDR3 DNA: TGTGCCAGCAGCCCCTCGGGCGGGGGAGGCCTGGAGACCCAGTACTTC; CDR3 protein: CASSPSGGGGLETQYF
V gene: TRBV28; clone size: -; J gene: TRBJ1-3; D gene: -; CDR3 DNA: TGTGCCAGCAGTGGGGTGGAAGGGGTACCTGGAAACACCATATATTTT; CDR3 protein: CASSGVEGVPGNTIYF
V gene: TRBV27; clone size: -; J gene: TRBJ2-1; D gene: TRBD1; CDR3 DNA: TGTGCCAGCAGTTTACCCGGACAGGGCTACAATGAGCAGTTCTTC; CDR3 protein: CASSLPGQGYNEQFF
V gene: TRBV7-2; clone size: -; J gene: TRBJ1-5; D gene: -; CDR3 DNA: TGTGCCAGCAGCTTAGTCATCAATCAGCCCCAGCATTTT; CDR3 protein: CASSLVINQPQHF